This T cell receptor beta chain was observed in a study of blood T cell repertoires in COVID-19. As handled by the study authors: For nucleated cells, counts were estimated from reference gene primer amplification. Sequencing was performed with immunoSEQ multiplex PCR; in TCRdb, only in-frame clones are kept and a portion is missing. That table is the source of V, J and clone size, and D and trimming were worked out from the DNA. This table has 200,000 to 250,000 clones, 84% appearing once. Trimming cost V 1 base and J 1 base; bases outside gene matches: 3. Germline values: CDR1 MRHNA, CDR2 SNTAGT. The CDR3 extends over 16 amino acids.

Sequenced: PBMCs or T cells enriched from blood (not recorded which). This clonotype was obtained from a woman between 35 and 50 years old who had recovered from COVID-19. The chain is built from TRBV6-4 and TRBJ2-1, with 8 nucleotides matching TRBD1. The CDR3 DNA reads as TGTGCCAGCAGTGACTGGCAGGGGGCTTCCTACAATGAGCAGTTCTTC. Encoded protein: CASSDWQGASYNEQFF.